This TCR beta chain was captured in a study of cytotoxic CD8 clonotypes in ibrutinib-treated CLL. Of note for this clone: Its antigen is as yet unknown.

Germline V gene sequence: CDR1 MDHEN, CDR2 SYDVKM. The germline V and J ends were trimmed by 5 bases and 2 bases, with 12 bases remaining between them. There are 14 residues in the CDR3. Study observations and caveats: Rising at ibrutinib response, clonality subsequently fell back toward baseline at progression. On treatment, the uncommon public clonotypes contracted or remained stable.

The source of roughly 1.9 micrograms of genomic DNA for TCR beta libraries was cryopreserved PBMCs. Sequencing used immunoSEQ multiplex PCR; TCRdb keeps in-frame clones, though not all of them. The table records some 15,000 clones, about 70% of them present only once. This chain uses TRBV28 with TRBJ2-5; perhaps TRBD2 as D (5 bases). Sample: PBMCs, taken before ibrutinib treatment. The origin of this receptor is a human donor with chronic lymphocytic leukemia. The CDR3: CASSPGGGQETQYF. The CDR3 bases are TGTGCCAGCAGTCCCGGTGGAGGTCAAGAGACCCAGTACTTC.